The rows below give T cell receptor beta chains drawn from one sample of a study of T-cell reconstitution after alpha-beta-depleted transplantation in children. TCRdb independently ran MiXCR on the PCR reads; one entry per CDR3 protein. Of about 110,000 distinct CDR3 sequences listed, 5% to 8% are singletons. The sample was PBMCs, mostly from graft donor cells, taken 360 days after TCRalphabeta/CD19-depleted stem cell transplant. These receptors all stem from a male patient aged 2 to 9 who had a stem cell transplant for acute lymphoblastic leukemia, so the T cells may come from the graft donor. CDR3s include the opening cysteine and the closing phenylalanine or tryptophan. Fields, in order: CDR3 length, J gene, D gene, clone size, V gene, CDR3 DNA, CDR3 protein. A D gene is named only where the DNA matches it firmly. Expanded clones get a size class; other rows say once, few or many, or leave the size out.

cdr3_length: 15
j_call: TRBJ2-3
d_call: TRBD1
clone_size: many
v_call: TRBV6-5
cdr3_nt: TGTGCCAGCAGTTTTGGGACAGGGGCCACGGATACGCAGTATTTT
cdr3_aa: CASSFGTGATDTQYF

cdr3_length: 15
j_call: TRBJ2-2
d_call: TRBD1
clone_size: many
v_call: TRBV29-1
cdr3_nt: TGCAGCGTATACGTATTCCAGGGGGCTGGCGGGGAGCTGTTTTTT
cdr3_aa: CSVYVFQGAGGELFF

cdr3_length: 15
j_call: TRBJ2-2
d_call: NA
clone_size: few
v_call: TRBV10-3
cdr3_nt: TGTGCCATCAGGGCTGAGAGGGGGGCGACCGGGGAGCTGTTTTTT
cdr3_aa: CAIRAERGATGELFF

cdr3_length: 15
j_call: TRBJ2-5
d_call: TRBD1
clone_size: many
v_call: TRBV5-1
cdr3_nt: TGCGCCAGCAGCTTGCAGGGGGCCGTACAAGAGACCCAGTACTTC
cdr3_aa: CASSLQGAVQETQYF

cdr3_length: 12
j_call: TRBJ2-5
d_call: NA
clone_size: few
v_call: TRBV6-5
cdr3_nt: TGTGCCAGCGAGGACCTCCAAGAGACCCAGTACTTC
cdr3_aa: CASEDLQETQYF

cdr3_length: 18
j_call: TRBJ2-6
d_call: TRBD1
clone_size: NA
v_call: TRBV24-1
cdr3_nt: TGTGCCACCAGTGAAAGTGGGACAGGTGTGGCGGGGGCCAACGTCCTGACTTTC
cdr3_aa: CATSESGTGVAGANVLTF

cdr3_length: 14
j_call: TRBJ2-3
d_call: TRBD2
clone_size: many
v_call: TRBV9
cdr3_nt: TGTGCCAGCAGCGCCTCGGGGGGGCAAGATACGCAGTATTTT
cdr3_aa: CASSASGGQDTQYF

cdr3_length: 16
j_call: TRBJ2-2
d_call: TRBD1
clone_size: few
v_call: TRBV7-2
cdr3_nt: TGTGCCAGCAGGTCAGGGGGACAGGGGCCCACCGGGGAGCTGTTTTTT
cdr3_aa: CASRSGGQGPTGELFF

cdr3_length: 15
j_call: TRBJ2-7
d_call: NA
clone_size: many
v_call: TRBV4-3
cdr3_nt: TGCGCCAGCAGCCAAGGGAGTGGACGTTTTTACGAGCAGTACTTC
cdr3_aa: CASSQGSGRFYEQYF

cdr3_length: 12
j_call: TRBJ2-7
d_call: NA
clone_size: many
v_call: TRBV19
cdr3_nt: TGTGCCAGTATGGGACATAGCTACGAGCAGTACTTC
cdr3_aa: CASMGHSYEQYF

cdr3_length: 19
j_call: TRBJ2-1
d_call: NA
clone_size: few
v_call: TRBV5-6
cdr3_nt: TGTGCCAGCAGCTCCTGGGACAGGCGAGACCGGGGAGGGCCTTTTGAGCAGTTCTTC
cdr3_aa: CASSSWDRRDRGGPFEQFF

cdr3_length: 15
j_call: TRBJ2-7
d_call: TRBD1
clone_size: NA
v_call: TRBV20-1
cdr3_nt: TGCAGTGCTAGAGCCCAGGACAGGAGGAGCTACGAGCAGTACTTC
cdr3_aa: CSARAQDRRSYEQYF

cdr3_length: 15
j_call: TRBJ1-1
d_call: NA
clone_size: few
v_call: TRBV4-3
cdr3_nt: TGCGCCAGCAGCCCCTGGAACGATGTAGGAACTGAAGCTTTCTTT
cdr3_aa: CASSPWNDVGTEAFF

cdr3_length: 16
j_call: TRBJ2-3
d_call: NA
clone_size: few
v_call: TRBV7-9
cdr3_nt: TGTGCCAGCAGCCCCTACCCCCTAGGGGGGGAAGATACGCAGTATTTT
cdr3_aa: CASSPYPLGGEDTQYF

cdr3_length: 15
j_call: TRBJ1-6
d_call: NA
clone_size: NA
v_call: TRBV4-3
cdr3_nt: TGCGCCAGCAGCTCAGGAGGAGGGAGTTACTCACCCCTCCACTTT
cdr3_aa: CASSSGGGSYSPLHF

cdr3_length: 20
j_call: TRBJ2-6
d_call: NA
clone_size: NA
v_call: TRBV27
cdr3_nt: TGTGCCAGCAGTTCTCTCCGCTTACAGGGTATCTCGTCTGGGGCCAACGTCCTGACTTTC
cdr3_aa: CASSSLRLQGISSGANVLTF

cdr3_length: 14
j_call: TRBJ2-5
d_call: NA
clone_size: few
v_call: TRBV24-1
cdr3_nt: TGTGCCACCAGTGATCGTGACACTCAAGAGACCCAGTACTTC
cdr3_aa: CATSDRDTQETQYF

cdr3_length: 19
j_call: TRBJ2-1
d_call: TRBD2
clone_size: NA
v_call: TRBV12-3/TRBV12-4
cdr3_nt: TGTGCCAGCAGTTTACCTGGGACTAGCGGGGGCCCTCGGGGTGATGAGCAGTTCTTC
cdr3_aa: CASSLPGTSGGPRGDEQFF

cdr3_length: 14
j_call: TRBJ1-5
d_call: NA
clone_size: few
v_call: TRBV5-6
cdr3_nt: TGTGCCAGCAGCGGGGTGGGATTCAATCAGCCCCAGCATTTT
cdr3_aa: CASSGVGFNQPQHF

cdr3_length: 15
j_call: TRBJ2-2
d_call: TRBD2
clone_size: NA
v_call: TRBV13
cdr3_nt: TGTGCCAGCAGCTACGACGGGAGGGGCACCGGGGAGCTGTTTTTT
cdr3_aa: CASSYDGRGTGELFF

cdr3_length: 12
j_call: TRBJ2-7
d_call: TRBD2
clone_size: NA
v_call: TRBV28
cdr3_nt: TGTGCCAGCAGCTTATACGGGGGGGAGCAGTACTTC
cdr3_aa: CASSLYGGEQYF

cdr3_length: 14
j_call: TRBJ2-4
d_call: NA
clone_size: few
v_call: TRBV7-8
cdr3_nt: TGTGCCAGCAGTAGAGGGGAAGGCAAAAACATTCAGTACTTC
cdr3_aa: CASSRGEGKNIQYF

cdr3_length: 18
j_call: TRBJ2-1
d_call: TRBD1
clone_size: few
v_call: TRBV4-3
cdr3_nt: TGCGCCAGCAGCCAAGATTCGACAGGGACCTTGGGCTACAATGAGCAGTTCTTC
cdr3_aa: CASSQDSTGTLGYNEQFF

cdr3_length: 14
j_call: TRBJ1-4
d_call: NA
clone_size: medium-sized
v_call: TRBV19
cdr3_nt: TGTGCCAGTAGTTTTCTGGACACTAATGAAAAACTGTTTTTT
cdr3_aa: CASSFLDTNEKLFF

cdr3_length: 15
j_call: TRBJ2-1
d_call: TRBD2
clone_size: many
v_call: TRBV5-5
cdr3_nt: TGTGCCAGCAGCTTGGTTGCTAGCGGGAGTAATGAGCAGTTCTTC
cdr3_aa: CASSLVASGSNEQFF